Shown below are 18 T cell receptor beta chains from a single sample sequenced in a study of cytomegalovirus exposure and HLA in healthy donors. In the PCR, 60 Vbeta and 13 Jbeta primers were used. The assay was immunoSEQ multiplex PCR, and TCRdb's table has in-frame clones only and misses some. The table records around 150,000 clones, around 81% of them present only once. Sequenced sample: PBMCs. These receptors all stem from a male donor in good health and CMV-seronegative.

The CDR3 DNA is TGTGCCAGCTCACCTACAGGGGGCAACTACTATGGCTACACCTTC. Translation: CASSPTGGNYYGYTF. The chain recombines TRBV18 with TRBJ1-2, with 9 bases identical to TRBD1. The CDR3 is 15 amino acids. Per the germline V gene, CDR1 is KGHSH and CDR2 is LQKENI. V trimming: 3 bases; J trimming: 3 bases; junction bases outside the gene matches: 5.

V usage is TRBV9 and J usage is TRBJ1-2; TRBD1 matches at 10 bases. This CDR3 comprises 17 residues. CDR1 is SGDLS and CDR2 is YYNGEE in the germline V gene. V gave up 5 bases and J gave up 4 bases; unmatched junction bases: 14. The CDR3 DNA is TGTGCCAGCAGTGGGGGGACAGGGGCTCCCCCGGTCTATGGCTACACCTTC. This codes for CASSGGTGAPPVYGYTF.

This clone was counted a few times. The rearrangement joins TRBV6-6 to TRBJ1-3, with 11 bases matching TRBD1. CDR3 length: 16 amino acids. The germline gives CDR1 MNHNY, CDR2 SVGAGI (reference sequence). V lost 5 bases, J lost 2 bases, and 5 bases stayed unmatched. The CDR3 loop is CASSHRDRGTGNTIYF. CDR3 nucleotide sequence: TGTGCCAGCAGTCATAGGGACAGGGGGACTGGAAACACCATATATTTT.

The CDR3 protein is CASRLTGGGQPQHF. The CDR3 coding sequence is TGCGCCAGCAGACTTACAGGGGGCGGGCAGCCCCAGCATTTT. V is TRBV10-2 and J is TRBJ1-5, with 9 bases aligning to TRBD1. Losses at the gene ends were 6 bases for V and 7 bases for J; bases not matched to a gene: 7. The V gene's germline CDR1 is WSHSY and CDR2 SAAADI. This CDR3 is built from 14 residues.

To note about this clone: Germline and junction disagree at one end, which may indicate a read error. The chain has TRBV6-5 and TRBJ1-2, with 9 bases matching TRBD1. Germline V lookup: CDR1 MNHEY, CDR2 SVGAGI. This CDR3 contains 15 residues. CDR3 sequence reads: CASSYSQGAYYGCTF. The CDR3, as DNA: TGTGCCAGCAGTTACTCACAGGGGGCCTACTATGGCTGCACCTTC.

This rearrangement joins TRBV5-1 to TRBJ2-7, with 7 bases fitting TRBD1. The V segment lost 4 bases and the J segment 6 bases; nucleotides outside the gene matches: 13. This CDR3 is built from 15 residues. Looked up from germline, CDR1 is SGHRS and CDR2 is YFSETQ. The CDR3 sequence: CASSREGTDILEQYF. The CDR3 coding sequence is TGCGCCAGCAGCCGAGAAGGGACAGACATCCTCGAGCAGTACTTC.

The chain uses TRBV5-1 and TRBJ2-2; a weak D match, TRBD1 (5 bases). CDR1 is SGHRS and CDR2 is YFSETQ in the germline V gene. Deletions cut 3 bases from V and 5 bases from J, with 17 bases between. The CDR3 runs to 16 residues. CDR3 in amino acids: CASSYSPLGDTGELFF. In DNA form, the CDR3 reads TGCGCCAGCAGCTACTCCCCCCTAGGGGATACCGGGGAGCTGTTTTTT.

This chain uses TRBV6-6 with TRBJ2-3; the D gene is possibly TRBD2 (5 bases). Germline V lookup: CDR1 MNHNY, CDR2 SVGAGI (reference sequence). Trimming took 5 bases from V and 4 from J, leaving 19 bases between them. The CDR3 covers 16 residues. CDR3 region: CASSLRELNKPDTQYF. In nucleotides, the CDR3 is TGTGCCAGCAGTCTCCGGGAACTAAATAAACCAGATACGCAGTATTTT.

This clone appeared once. The rearrangement uses TRBV2 and TRBJ1-3; possible D gene TRBD1, 5 bases. CDR1 and CDR2 (germline): SNHLY, FYNNEI. There are 16 residues in the CDR3. V was clipped by 0 bases and J by 3 bases, with 12 bases between them. The CDR3 bases are TGTGCCAGCAGTGAAGCGAGACAGAATAATGGAAACACCATATATTTT. Its translation: CASSEARQNNGNTIYF.

This chain links TRBV7-9 with TRBJ2-5; 8 nucleotides match TRBD2. This CDR3 spans 14 amino acids. Unmatched junction bases numbered 10, after V lost 6 bases and J lost 7 bases. Germline-derived CDR1 and CDR2 are SEHNR and FQNEAQ (reference sequence). CDR3 residues: CASSTGTRGGTQYF. Written as DNA, the CDR3 is TGTGCCAGCAGTACAGGGACTAGAGGGGGGACCCAGTACTTC.

This rearrangement joins TRBV4-2 to TRBJ1-2; maybe TRBD1 (6 bases). The V end lost 4 bases, the J end lost 7 bases, and 19 bases lay between the germline ends. Per the germline V gene, CDR1 is LGHNA and CDR2 is YNFKEQ. The CDR3 is made up of 15 amino acids. The CDR3 loop is CASSPEAGVWLGYTF. The CDR3 coding sequence is TGTGCCAGCAGCCCCGAGGCAGGGGTATGGCTTGGCTACACCTTC.

The chain links TRBV6-5 to TRBJ2-7, with D tentatively TRBD2 (5 bases). This CDR3 region has 15 residues. Germline lookup yields CDR1 MNHEY and CDR2 SVGAGI. Trimming cost V 6 bases and J 5 bases, with 20 bases left between them. The CDR3 sequence is CASSLIGESDHEQYF. CDR3 bases: TGTGCCAGCAGCCTAATCGGGGAAAGCGACCACGAGCAGTACTTC.

V gene TRBV9 combines with J gene TRBJ1-5; possible D gene TRBD1, 6 bases. The CDR3 contains 15 residues. Trimming took 3 bases from V and 4 from J, leaving 14 bases between them. Germline V gene sequence: CDR1 SGDLS, CDR2 YYNGEE. CDR3 region: CASSAGQPLNQPQHF. In DNA form, the CDR3 reads TGTGCCAGCAGCGCCGGACAGCCCTTAAATCAGCCCCAGCATTTT.

This clone came up a few times. The chain has TRBV4-2 and TRBJ2-5, with 11 bases aligning to TRBD2. The end of the DNA aligns better with TRBJ2-7, so the J call may be wrong. The CDR3 has 15 residues. The germline CDR1 and CDR2 sequences are LGHNA and YNFKEQ. CDR3 loop: CASSQDSGGDLEQYF. In nucleotides, the CDR3 is TGTGCCAGCAGCCAAGATAGCGGGGGGGACCTCGAGCAGTACTTC.

This chain joins TRBV19 and TRBJ2-1; TRBD2 is a possible D gene (5 bases). This CDR3 has 13 residues. V lost 4 bases and J 4 bases, leaving 8 bases between the germline ends. The germline V gene encodes CDR1 LNHDA and CDR2 SQIVND (reference sequence). The CDR3: CASSKEEYNEQFF. The CDR3 coding sequence is TGTGCCAGTAGTAAGGAGGAGTACAATGAGCAGTTCTTC.

This clone appeared a few times. A junction boundary mismatches the germline segment, possibly from a read error. This chain links TRBV7-7 with TRBJ2-3; 7 bases fit TRBD1. The CDR3 loop spans 15 amino acids. Germline V gives CDR1 SSHAT, CDR2 FNYEAQ (reference sequence). The CDR3 is CASSLDRASPDTQYF. The CDR3 DNA is TGTGCTAGCAGCTTAGACAGGGCCTCGCCAGATACGCAGTATTTT.

This clone was recorded a few times. The chain uses TRBV7-3 and TRBJ2-1, with TRBD2 matching over 9 bases. V lost 5 bases and J lost 5; bases outside the gene matches: 7. The CDR3 has 15 residues. CDR1 and CDR2 from the germline V gene are SGHTA and FQGTGA. In nucleotides, the CDR3 is TGTGCCAGCAGCCCCGGGACTAGCAGTAACAATGAGCAGTTCTTC. Its protein product is CASSPGTSSNNEQFF.

The gene calls are TRBV13 and TRBJ1-1, with 7 bases lining up with TRBD1. This CDR3 contains 15 residues. Germline CDR1 and CDR2: PRHDT and FYEKMQ (reference sequence). Losses at the gene ends were 5 bases for V and 2 bases for J; bases not matched to a gene: 8. CDR3 in amino acids: CASSPPRTGNTEAFF. The CDR3 nucleotides read TGTGCCAGCAGCCCTCCCCGGACAGGTAACACTGAAGCTTTCTTT.